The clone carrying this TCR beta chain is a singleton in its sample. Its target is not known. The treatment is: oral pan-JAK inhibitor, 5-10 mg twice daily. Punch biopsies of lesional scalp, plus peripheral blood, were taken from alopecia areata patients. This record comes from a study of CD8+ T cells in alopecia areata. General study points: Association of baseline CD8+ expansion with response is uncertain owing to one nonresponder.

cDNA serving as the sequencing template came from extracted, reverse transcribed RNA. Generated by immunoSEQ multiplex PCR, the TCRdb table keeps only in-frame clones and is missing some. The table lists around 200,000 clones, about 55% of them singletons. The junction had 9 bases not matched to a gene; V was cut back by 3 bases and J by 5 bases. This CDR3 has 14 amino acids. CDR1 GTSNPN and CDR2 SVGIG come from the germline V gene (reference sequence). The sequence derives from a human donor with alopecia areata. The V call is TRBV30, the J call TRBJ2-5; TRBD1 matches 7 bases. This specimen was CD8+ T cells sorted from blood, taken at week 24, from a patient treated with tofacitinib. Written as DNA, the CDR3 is TGTGCCTGGAGCAAGACAGGGCGAGAGGAGACCCAGTACTTC. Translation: CAWSKTGREETQYF.